Shown below are 29 T cell receptor beta chains from a single sample sequenced in a study of cytomegalovirus exposure and HLA in healthy donors. Vbeta (60) and Jbeta (13) primers were used in the PCR. Here immunoSEQ multiplex PCR was the method, and the copy in TCRdb shows in-frame clones only, minus some. Found here are about 160,000 clones, about 72% of them singletons; the top ten hold around 2.3%. What was sequenced was PBMCs. These receptors originate from a man over 45 in good health and CMV-seropositive.

The V gene is TRBV23-1, the J gene TRBJ2-2; D may be TRBD1 (6 bases). TRBV23-1 is an open reading frame, and its role is uncertain. V shed 6 bases and J shed 5 bases, with 16 bases lying between them. This CDR3 spans 15 amino acids. The CDR3 protein is CASRIRGRGTGELFF. As DNA, the CDR3 is TGCGCCAGCAGAATCAGGGGAAGGGGGACCGGGGAGCTGTTTTTT.

The chain combines TRBV4-2 with TRBJ2-1; no firm D call. The ends were cut back, 1 base at V and 9 bases at J, with 10 bases in the middle. Germline V gives CDR1 LGHNA, CDR2 YNFKEQ. The CDR3 covers 13 residues. CDR3 region: CASSQAVAVEQFF. The CDR3 DNA reads as TGTGCCAGCAGCCAAGCCGTGGCGGTTGAGCAGTTCTTC.

As DNA, the CDR3 is TGTGCCAGCAGTGACTCCCGCCAGGGTAGGACTGAAGCTTTCTTT. This encodes CASSDSRQGRTEAFF. The V gene is TRBV6-4, the J gene TRBJ1-1, with D perhaps matching TRBD1 (5 bases). Germline CDR1 and CDR2: MRHNA and SNTAGT. This CDR3 comprises 15 residues. Trimming took 0 bases from V and 5 from J, leaving 13 bases between them.

The rearrangement uses TRBV4-2 and TRBJ1-3; D possibly corresponds to TRBD1 (5 bases). Germline CDR1 is LGHNA and CDR2 is YNFKEQ. Trimming removed 0 bases at V and 0 bases at J, with 12 bases between. The CDR3 is 17 amino acids. The CDR3 is CASSQDAAGGSGNTIYF. CDR3 sequence (DNA): TGTGCCAGCAGCCAAGACGCCGCGGGGGGCTCTGGAAACACCATATATTTT.

The genes are TRBV5-8 and TRBJ2-1, with D unresolved. Per the germline V gene, CDR1 is SGHTS and CDR2 is YDEGEE. The ends were cut back, 2 bases at V and 0 bases at J, with 9 bases in the middle. The CDR3 extends over 15 amino acids. The CDR3 nucleotides read TGTGCCAGCAGCTTCTTACGGAGCTCCTACAATGAGCAGTTCTTC. Translating it yields CASSFLRSSYNEQFF.

A single count supports this clone. The chain uses TRBV5-4 and TRBJ2-3; TRBD2 agrees at 7 bases. J gave up 2 bases and V 1 base, and 7 bases lay outside the gene matches. The CDR3 has 16 residues. Germline CDR1 reads SGHNT; CDR2 reads YYREEE (reference sequence). The CDR3 spells CASSLLAVYNTDTQYF. In DNA form, the CDR3 reads TGTGCCAGCAGCTTGCTAGCGGTCTATAACACAGATACGCAGTATTTT.

The chain carries TRBV28 and TRBJ2-2; D might be TRBD1 (6 bases). The CDR3 extends over 14 amino acids. The germline gives CDR1 MDHEN, CDR2 SYDVKM. Trimming removed 4 bases from V and 4 bases from J, with 10 bases in between. In nucleotides, the CDR3 is TGTGCCAGCAGTTCACAGGGAATCACCGGGGAGCTGTTTTTT. It specifies CASSSQGITGELFF.

V usage is TRBV5-1 and J usage is TRBJ2-7; 7 positions agree with TRBD1. CDR1 and CDR2 from the germline V gene are SGHRS and YFSETQ. J was trimmed by 7 bases and V by 1 base; bases with no gene match: 11. This CDR3 comprises 15 residues. DNA for the CDR3: TGCGCCAGCAGCTTGCGACAGGGAAGTGGGGGAGAGCAGTACTTC. This encodes CASSLRQGSGGEQYF.

As DNA, the CDR3 is TGTGCCATCAGTGGAACTGAGGAAGATACGCAGTATTTT. Its translation: CAISGTEEDTQYF. The chain has TRBV10-3 and TRBJ2-3; D is unclear. Looked up from germline, CDR1 is ENHRY and CDR2 is SYGVKD. The CDR3 extends over 13 amino acids. Deletions cut 4 bases from V and 5 bases from J, with 10 bases between.

The rearrangement uses TRBV11-2 and TRBJ2-7; D is unclear. The CDR3 consists of 12 residues. The ends were cut back, 5 bases at V and 5 bases at J, with 10 bases in the middle. Germline lookup yields CDR1 SGHAT and CDR2 FQNNGV. The DNA for the CDR3 is TGTGCCAGCAGCCGCCTCATAGACGAGCAGTACTTC. This codes for CASSRLIDEQYF.

V and J are TRBV27 and TRBJ1-5; weak D call: TRBD1 (6 bases). The CDR3 has 15 residues. V gave up 2 bases and J gave up 0 bases, with 8 bases separating them. Germline CDR1 MNHEY, CDR2 SMNVEV (reference sequence). The CDR3 DNA sequence: TGTGCCAGCAGTTTACTGGGGGCTAGCAATCAGCCCCAGCATTTT. Protein: CASSLLGASNQPQHF.

The chain has TRBV5-1 and TRBJ2-2; 9 bases match TRBD2. V was clipped by 0 bases and J by 7 bases; unmatched bases: 4. CDR1 is SGHRS, CDR2 YFSETQ, per germline. CDR3 length: 15 amino acids. The CDR3 sequence: CASSLEGLALGELFF. The CDR3 region has the DNA TGCGCCAGCAGCTTGGAGGGACTAGCACTCGGGGAGCTGTTTTTT.

V usage is TRBV6-6 and J usage is TRBJ2-3; D might be TRBD2 (5 bases). Trimming stripped 0 bases from V and 8 bases from J, with 6 bases between. Per germline, CDR1 MNHNY and CDR2 SVGAGI (reference sequence). CDR3 length: 12 residues. CDR3 protein: CASSYSEGTQYF. The CDR3 nucleotides read TGTGCCAGCAGTTACTCCGAGGGTACGCAGTATTTT.

This clone was found a few times. The chain is built from TRBV5-6 and TRBJ2-5; 7 bases align to TRBD2. Germline CDR1 reads SGHDT; CDR2 reads YYEEEE. V lost 2 bases to trimming and J lost 0 bases; unmatched junction nucleotides: 1. This CDR3 has 14 amino acids. The CDR3 here is CASSFGGNQETQYF. The CDR3 region has the DNA TGTGCCAGCAGCTTCGGGGGGAACCAAGAGACCCAGTACTTC.

This clone has just a few counts. V and J are TRBV2 and TRBJ2-1; TRBD2 matches at 7 bases. The CDR3 sequence is 14 residues long. V gave up 6 bases and J gave up 2 bases; unmatched junction bases: 4. Looked up from germline, CDR1 is SNHLY and CDR2 is FYNNEI. CDR3: CASRERGPYNEQFF. The CDR3 DNA follows: TGTGCCAGCAGAGAGCGGGGACCCTACAATGAGCAGTTCTTC.

A few counts support this clone. The chain has TRBV5-1 and TRBJ1-6; possibly TRBD1 for D (5 bases). Per the germline V gene, CDR1 is SGHRS and CDR2 is YFSETQ. The length of the CDR3 is 17 residues. V shed 3 bases and J shed 8 bases, with 21 bases lying between them. This CDR3 is CASSSNSGGWRDSPLHF. CDR3 DNA sequence: TGCGCCAGCAGCTCGAATAGCGGGGGATGGAGGGATTCACCCCTCCACTTT.

The chain recombines TRBV14 with TRBJ2-7; 7 bases fit TRBD1. Trimming at V came to 4 bases and at J to 3 bases, leaving 9 bases not matched to a gene. The V gene's germline CDR1 is SGHDN and CDR2 FVKESK. This CDR3 is 15 amino acids long. CDR3 bases: TGTGCCAGCAGCCCGTTGGACAGGTTGGGCTACGAGCAGTACTTC. Its protein is CASSPLDRLGYEQYF.

The CDR3 loop reads CASSGGTDTQYF. For the CDR3, the DNA is TGTGCCAGCAGTGGGGGGACAGATACGCAGTATTTT. The chain links TRBV28 to TRBJ2-3; tentative D call: TRBD2 (6 bases). The CDR3 consists of 12 residues. Germline CDR1 reads MDHEN; CDR2 reads SYDVKM. Trimming removed 5 bases at V and 3 bases at J, with 6 bases between.

The chain links TRBV7-2 to TRBJ2-5, with a weak D call TRBD2 (6 bases). The germline V and J ends were trimmed by 2 bases and 5 bases, with 15 bases remaining between them. Germline V CDR1 and CDR2: SGHTA, FQGNSA. This CDR3 comprises 15 residues. CDR3 protein: CASSLSRAGSETQYF. The CDR3 bases are TGTGCCAGCAGCTTATCTCGGGCGGGGTCTGAGACCCAGTACTTC.

The rearrangement joins TRBV11-2 to TRBJ2-7, with 7 positions matching TRBD1. The CDR3 totals 15 residues. Germline CDR1 SGHAT, CDR2 FQNNGV. With 3 bases clipped from V and 2 bases from J, the junction kept 7 bases outside the gene matches. The CDR3 region has the DNA TGTGCCAGCAGCTTTTACAGGGGAGAAGCCTACGAGCAGTACTTC. This gives the protein CASSFYRGEAYEQYF.

This chain uses TRBV25-1 with TRBJ2-1, with 13 nucleotides matching TRBD2. This CDR3 is built from 18 residues. Per germline, CDR1 MGHDK and CDR2 SYGVNS. Trimming at V came to 1 base and at J to 9 bases, leaving 12 bases not matched to a gene. CDR3 residues: CASSESGIGLAGVTEQFF. The CDR3 region has the DNA TGTGCCAGCAGTGAATCGGGGATAGGACTAGCGGGGGTGACTGAGCAGTTCTTC.

DNA for the CDR3: TGTGCCAGTAGTGGCAGGGGTTCGGGTAATTCACCCCTCCACTTT. It translates to CASSGRGSGNSPLHF. This chain links TRBV19 with TRBJ1-6; a possible D gene is TRBD1 (6 bases). The CDR3 contains 15 residues. With 5 bases removed from V and 6 bases from J, the gap between germline ends came to 14 bases. The germline CDR1 and CDR2 sequences are LNHDA and SQIVND (reference sequence).

The chain recombines TRBV6-1 with TRBJ2-5; 9 nucleotides line up with TRBD2. CDR1 is MNHNS, CDR2 SASEGT, per germline. Trimming took 4 bases from V and 3 from J; bases not matched to a gene: 3. This CDR3 region has 14 residues. CDR3 DNA: TGTGCCAGCAGTGGGACTAGCGCGGAAGAGACCCAGTACTTC. Translation gives CASSGTSAEETQYF.

This clone has just a few counts. This rearrangement joins TRBV2 to TRBJ2-7; 8 nucleotides match TRBD1. Trimming removed 6 bases from V and 2 bases from J; junction bases left unmatched: 9. Per the germline V gene, CDR1 is SNHLY and CDR2 is FYNNEI. The CDR3 covers 15 residues. Written as DNA, the CDR3 is TGTGCCAGCAGCCGCGGACAGGGAAGCCCCTACGAGCAGTACTTC. This translates into CASSRGQGSPYEQYF.

The chain is built from TRBV7-2 and TRBJ1-2, with unresolved D. Trimming left V 0 bases short and J 8 bases short, with 7 bases between. Germline loops: CDR1 SGHTA, CDR2 FQGNSA. The CDR3 runs to 12 residues. CDR3 coding DNA: TGTGCCAGCAGCTTAGCTGAGTGGGGCTACACCTTC. Protein product: CASSLAEWGYTF.

The chain combines TRBV4-1 with TRBJ1-3; D gene unclear. The ends were cut back, 3 bases at V and 0 bases at J, with 15 bases in the middle. This CDR3 region has 17 residues. CDR1 and CDR2 (germline): MGHRA, YSYEKL. The CDR3: CASSHLRERLSGNTIYF. The CDR3 DNA is TGCGCCAGCAGCCATCTCCGAGAAAGACTCTCTGGAAACACCATATATTTT.

The table lists this clone with a few counts. V usage is TRBV28 and J usage is TRBJ2-3, with 9 bases fitting TRBD2. The CDR3 extends over 14 amino acids. The V gene end was trimmed by 6 bases and the J gene end by 5 bases; junction bases not matched to a gene: 6. Germline CDR1 reads MDHEN; CDR2 reads SYDVKM. The CDR3 DNA reads as TGTGCCAGCAGGCGGGGACTAGCTGGAGATACGCAGTATTTT. It translates to CASRRGLAGDTQYF.

The V call is TRBV4-2, the J call TRBJ1-3; D is ambiguous. V was clipped by 1 base and J by 0 bases, with 10 bases between them. From germline, CDR1 is LGHNA and CDR2 YNFKEQ. The CDR3 covers 16 residues. The CDR3 DNA reads TGTGCCAGCAGCCAAGGTATCGCGCTCTCTGGAAACACCATATATTTT. It specifies CASSQGIALSGNTIYF.

CDR3 DNA: TGCGCCAGCAGTCCCCCTGCTCCGGGACAGGTTGAGGGGGAGACCCAGTACTTC. It is translated as CASSPPAPGQVEGETQYF. The chain uses TRBV23-1 and TRBJ2-5; 8 bases fit TRBD1. TRBV23-1 falls under the ORF class, with uncertain function. The V and J ends lost 4 bases and 5 bases, in that order; junction bases with no gene match: 18. The CDR3 loop spans 18 amino acids.